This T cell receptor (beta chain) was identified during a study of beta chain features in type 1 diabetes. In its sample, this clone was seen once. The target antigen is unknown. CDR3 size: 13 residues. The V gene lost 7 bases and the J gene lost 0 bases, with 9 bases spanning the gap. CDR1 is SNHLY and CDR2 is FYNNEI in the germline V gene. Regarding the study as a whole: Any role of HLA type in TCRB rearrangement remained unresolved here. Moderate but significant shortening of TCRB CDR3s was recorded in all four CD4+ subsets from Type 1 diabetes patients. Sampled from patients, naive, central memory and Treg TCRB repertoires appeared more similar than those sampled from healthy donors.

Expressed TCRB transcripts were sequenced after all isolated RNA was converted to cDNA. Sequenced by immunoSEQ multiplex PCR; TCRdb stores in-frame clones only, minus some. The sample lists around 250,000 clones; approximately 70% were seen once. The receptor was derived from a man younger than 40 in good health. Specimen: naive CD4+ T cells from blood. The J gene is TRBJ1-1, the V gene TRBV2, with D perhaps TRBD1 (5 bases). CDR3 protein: CASNGGMNTEAFF. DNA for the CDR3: TGTGCCAGCAATGGGGGAATGAACACTGAAGCTTTCTTT.